The 25 T cell receptor beta chains below were found in one sample sequenced in a study of blood T cell repertoires in COVID-19. The protocol was immunoSEQ multiplex PCR, while the TCRdb copy is restricted to in-frame clones and leaves out a portion. Here the sample spans fewer than 200,000 clones, approximately 85% being singletons. The sequenced sample consisted of peripheral blood. The origin of the receptors is a man aged 60 to 75 who had recovered from COVID-19.

The chain carries TRBV4-1 and TRBJ2-5; a possible D gene is TRBD2 (6 bases). V lost 1 base to trimming and J lost 5 bases, with 11 bases between them. The germline CDR1 and CDR2 sequences are MGHRA and YSYEKL. CDR3 length equals 14 residues. DNA of the CDR3: TGCGCCAGCAGCCAAGCTCTAGCGTGGGAGACCCAGTACTTC. This sequence encodes CASSQALAWETQYF.

The chain is built from TRBV4-1 and TRBJ1-5; no reliable D call. V shed 0 bases and J shed 4 bases, with 7 bases lying between them. The germline V gene has CDR1 MGHRA and CDR2 YSYEKL. The CDR3 spans 14 residues. The CDR3: CASSQDSGNQPQHF. CDR3 nucleotides: TGCGCCAGCAGCCAAGACTCGGGGAATCAGCCCCAGCATTTT.

The chain recombines TRBV7-2 with TRBJ2-7; D may be TRBD2 (7 bases). The CDR3 runs to 17 residues. The germline CDR1 and CDR2 sequences are SGHTA and FQGNSA. V lost 1 base and J 2 bases, leaving 18 bases between the germline ends. The CDR3, as DNA: TGTGCCAGCAGCTTAGGTATCGGCGGGGGCTTACCCTACGAGCAGTACTTC. This encodes CASSLGIGGGLPYEQYF.

The V gene is TRBV24-1, the J gene TRBJ1-2, with TRBD1 matching over 7 bases. With 7 bases clipped from V and 2 bases from J, the junction kept 6 bases outside the gene matches. This CDR3 is built from 14 residues. Germline assignment: CDR1 KGHDR and CDR2 SFDVKD. The DNA of the CDR3 is TGTGCCACCAGCGACAGGGATACCAACTATGGCTACACCTTC. It yields the protein CATSDRDTNYGYTF.

The V gene is TRBV6-5, the J gene TRBJ1-2, with a possible D match to TRBD1 (6 bases). The V gene lost 2 bases and the J gene lost 3 bases, with 10 bases spanning the gap. The CDR3 is 14 residues long. CDR1 and CDR2 from the germline V gene are MNHEY and SVGAGI. CDR3 DNA: TGTGCCAGCAGTTACGTCCAGGGGCACTATGGCTACACCTTC. Protein: CASSYVQGHYGYTF.

The chain employs TRBV6-5 and TRBJ1-1; D unclear. The CDR3 has 14 amino acids. The V and J ends lost 5 bases and 7 bases respectively, with 17 bases between them. Germline CDR1 MNHEY, CDR2 SVGAGI. CDR3 DNA: TGTGCCAGCAGTCCCCTATCTAGAGGGCTTGAAGCTTTCTTT. Encoded protein: CASSPLSRGLEAFF.

The rearrangement joins TRBV5-4 to TRBJ2-1; no definite D call. V shed 0 bases and J shed 0 bases, with 7 bases lying between them. This CDR3 has 15 residues. CDR1 is SGHNT and CDR2 is YYREEE in the germline V gene (reference sequence). The CDR3 DNA follows: TGTGCCAGCAGCTTGGAACGCTACTCCTACAATGAGCAGTTCTTC. Protein sequence: CASSLERYSYNEQFF.

A single count supports this clone. The chain uses TRBV5-1 and TRBJ1-6; D gene ambiguous. Germline assignment: CDR1 SGHRS and CDR2 YFSETQ. The length of the CDR3 is 13 residues. Trimming took 3 bases from V and 8 from J, leaving 9 bases between them. The CDR3 nucleotides read TGCGCCAGCAGCTCCGTACTAGATTCACCCCTCCACTTT. The encoded protein is CASSSVLDSPLHF.

This chain uses TRBV5-6 with TRBJ2-3; the match to TRBD2 covers 11 bases. CDR3 length: 15 amino acids. Germline V CDR1 and CDR2: SGHDT, YYEEEE. The CDR3 sequence: CATLDSGGARDTQYF. CDR3 bases: TGTGCAACCCTTGATAGCGGGGGGGCTAGAGATACGCAGTATTTT.

The J gene is TRBJ2-7, the V gene TRBV14; perhaps TRBD2 as D (5 bases). This CDR3 is built from 12 residues. The germline gives CDR1 SGHDN, CDR2 FVKESK. V gave up 1 base and J gave up 7 bases, with 8 bases separating them. CDR3 nucleotide sequence: TGTGCCAGCAGCCAAGGGAGGTTGGAGCAGTACTTC. It specifies CASSQGRLEQYF. The whole variable domain, filled in from reference TRBV14 and TRBJ2-7, reads EAGVTQFPSHSVIEKGQTVTLRCDPISGHDNLYWYRRVMGKEIKFLLHFVKESKQDESGMPNNRFLAERTGGTYSTLKVQPAELEDSGVYFCASSQGRLEQYFGPGTRLTVT.

J is TRBJ2-1 and V is TRBV27; 7 bases agree with TRBD1. Germline-derived CDR1 and CDR2 are MNHEY and SMNVEV (reference sequence). The ends lost 6 bases at V and 5 bases at J; junction bases unmatched: 4. The CDR3 loop spans 13 amino acids. This CDR3 is CASRRTGDNEQFF. CDR3 sequence (DNA): TGTGCCAGCAGAAGGACAGGCGACAATGAGCAGTTCTTC.

This clone was counted a single time. This sequence joins TRBV3-1 (or the pseudogene TRBV3-2) and TRBJ1-2, with a tentative D call TRBD1 (5 bases). Germline CDR1 is LGHDT and CDR2 is YNNKEL (reference sequence). V lost 0 bases to trimming and J lost 8 bases, with 13 bases between them. CDR3 size: 14 residues. This chain's CDR3 is CASSQEGGGRGYTF. The CDR3 DNA follows: TGTGCCAGCAGCCAAGAGGGGGGAGGGAGAGGCTACACCTTC.

The J gene is TRBJ2-7, the V gene TRBV3-1 (or the pseudogene TRBV3-2); D gene unclear. CDR1 is LGHDT and CDR2 is YNNKEL in the germline V gene (reference sequence). The V and J ends lost 2 bases and 6 bases respectively, with 14 bases between them. The CDR3 spans 14 residues. CDR3 bases: TGTGCCAGCAGCCAAAAGATCAGTATCGTCGAGCAGTACTTC. Translated, it gives CASSQKISIVEQYF.

This clone was picked up one time. The gene calls are TRBV19 and TRBJ1-5, with D tentatively TRBD1 (6 bases). Trimming took off 6 bases at V and 5 bases at J, with 14 bases between the two ends. Germline V gene lookup returns CDR1 LNHDA and CDR2 SQIVND (reference sequence). The CDR3 contains 14 residues. Here the CDR3 reads CASSPTGTYQPQHF. The DNA of the CDR3 is TGTGCCAGTAGCCCGACAGGTACTTATCAGCCCCAGCATTTT.

The rearrangement uses TRBV6-6 and TRBJ1-4; D is ambiguous. The CDR3 spans 14 residues. The V end lost 4 bases, the J end lost 0 bases, and 6 bases lay between the germline ends. Germline CDR1 reads MNHNY; CDR2 reads SVGAGI (reference sequence). The CDR3 spells CASSFTATNEKLFF. In DNA, the CDR3 is TGTGCCAGCAGTTTCACTGCAACTAATGAAAAACTGTTTTTT.

DNA of the CDR3: TGTGCCAGCAGCAAAGTCAGGGGCTGCTATGGCTACACCTTC. The encoded protein is CASSKVRGCYGYTF. V usage is TRBV21-1 and J usage is TRBJ1-2; TRBD1 reflects the table's D call only, with no check against the DNA. TRBV21-1 is listed as a pseudogene. This CDR3 has 14 amino acids.

V and J are TRBV19 and TRBJ1-5, with TRBD1 identical over 9 bases. The germline CDR1 and CDR2 sequences are LNHDA and SQIVND (reference sequence). V trimming: 1 base; J trimming: 4 bases; junction bases outside the gene matches: 2. The CDR3 spans 15 residues. In DNA, the CDR3 is TGTGCCAGTAGTATAGGGGGACAGGGTAATCAGCCCCAGCATTTT. As protein: CASSIGGQGNQPQHF. The entire variable domain, with the rest obtained from reference TRBV19 and TRBJ1-5, is as follows: DGGITQSPKYLFRKEGQNVTLSCEQNLNHDAMYWYRQDPGQGLRLIYYSQIVNDFQKGDIAEGYSVSREKKESFPLTVTSAQKNPTAFYLCASSIGGQGNQPQHFGDGTRLSIL.

The rearrangement joins TRBV7-2 to TRBJ1-2; 9 bases are shared with TRBD1. V shed 4 bases and J 6 bases; nucleotides not matched to a gene: 12. CDR3 size: 16 residues. The germline V gene has CDR1 SGHTA and CDR2 FQGNSA. In DNA form, the CDR3 reads TGTGCCAGCAGCTCGATTGCACAGGGGGCGGTCCATGGCTACACCTTC. This encodes CASSSIAQGAVHGYTF.

The rearrangement links TRBV6-5 to TRBJ2-7; possible D gene TRBD1, 5 bases. CDR1 is MNHEY and CDR2 is SVGAGI in the germline V gene. Between the trimmed V and J ends, which lost 4 bases and 2 bases, there was a span of 15 bases. The CDR3 runs to 15 residues. CDR3 sequence (DNA): TGTGCCAGCAGTTTCTCCTGGACACGAGCCTACGAGCAGTACTTC. The encoded protein is CASSFSWTRAYEQYF.

The rearrangement links TRBV5-1 to TRBJ1-1; no clear D gene. The V end lost 0 bases, the J end lost 1 base, and 7 bases lay between the germline ends. CDR3 length equals 14 residues. Per the germline V gene, CDR1 is SGHRS and CDR2 is YFSETQ. The CDR3 protein is CASSLVTGNTEAFF. The DNA for the CDR3 is TGCGCCAGCAGCTTGGTTACGGGGAACACTGAAGCTTTCTTT.

The chain recombines TRBV20-1 with TRBJ1-2; D is perhaps TRBD1 (5 bases). Per germline, CDR1 DFQATT and CDR2 SNEGSKA (reference sequence). V lost 6 bases and J lost 3, with 14 bases in between. The CDR3 runs 13 residues. The CDR3 region is CSASWGVDYGYTF. CDR3 in DNA: TGCAGTGCCAGTTGGGGCGTCGACTATGGCTACACCTTC.

The CDR3 coding sequence is TGCAGTGCTAGAGTGCGGGGAGGCTACACCTTC. As protein: CSARVRGGYTF. The gene calls are TRBV20-1 and TRBJ1-2; D uncertain. Germline V lookup: CDR1 DFQATT, CDR2 SNEGSKA (reference sequence). The germline V and J ends were trimmed by 1 base and 8 bases, with 8 bases remaining between them. The CDR3 consists of 11 residues.

The chain uses TRBV5-4 and TRBJ2-2; 7 bases line up with TRBD2. V dropped 0 bases and J dropped 1; count of bases not matched to a gene: 3. There are 16 residues in the CDR3. CDR1 and CDR2 from the germline V gene are SGHNT and YYREEE (reference sequence). The CDR3 DNA follows: TGTGCCAGCAGCTTGGGGCGGGGGATGAACACCGGGGAGCTGTTTTTT. Translated, it gives CASSLGRGMNTGELFF.

In its sample, this clone was seen once. The chain couples TRBV27 to TRBJ2-5; D may be TRBD2 (5 bases). Trimming stripped 3 bases from V and 4 bases from J, with 21 bases between. The CDR3 has 17 residues. Germline V gives CDR1 MNHEY, CDR2 SMNVEV (reference sequence). The CDR3 sequence is CASSFRWAGREGETQYF. The CDR3 DNA reads TGTGCCAGCAGTTTCCGGTGGGCAGGCCGCGAGGGAGAGACCCAGTACTTC.

The chain links TRBV5-5 to TRBJ2-2; a possible D gene is TRBD2 (6 bases). In germline, CDR1 is SGHKS, CDR2 YYEKEE (reference sequence). The V end was cut by 4 bases, the J end by 2 bases, with 9 bases between. The CDR3 contains 14 residues. CDR3: CASSPGTNTGELFF. The DNA of the CDR3 is TGTGCCAGCAGCCCCGGGACTAACACCGGGGAGCTGTTTTTT.